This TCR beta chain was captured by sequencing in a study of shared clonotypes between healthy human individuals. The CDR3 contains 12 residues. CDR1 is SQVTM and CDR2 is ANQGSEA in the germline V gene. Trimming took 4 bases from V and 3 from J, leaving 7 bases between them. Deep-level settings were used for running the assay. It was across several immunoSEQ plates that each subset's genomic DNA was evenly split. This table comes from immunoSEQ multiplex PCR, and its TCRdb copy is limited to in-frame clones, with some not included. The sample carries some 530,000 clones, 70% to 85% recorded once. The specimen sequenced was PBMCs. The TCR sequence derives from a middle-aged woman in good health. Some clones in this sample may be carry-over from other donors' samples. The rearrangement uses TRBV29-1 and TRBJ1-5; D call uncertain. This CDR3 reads CSVVGDNQPQHF. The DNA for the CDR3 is TGCAGCGTTGTAGGAGACAATCAGCCCCAGCATTTT.